This T cell receptor beta chain came from a study of PD-1 blockade in classical Hodgkin lymphoma. The time point was: cycle 4 day 1 (C4D1), after 5 to 7 weeks of nivolumab. Each and every patient relapsed after autologous stem cell transplantation, and patients got differing brentuximab vedotin exposure. Under best response, outcomes were complete response, partial response or progressive disease. This CDR3 is built from 14 residues. Germline V gene lookup returns CDR1 LGHNA and CDR2 YSLEER. Trimming took 0 bases from V and 5 from J, leaving 11 bases between them. About this clone itself: What it binds is unknown.

Using immunoSEQ multiplex PCR, the repertoire was profiled, and TCRdb retains in-frame clones only, with some absent. Seen here are more than 40,000 clones, roughly 78% observed once, and the top ten hold around a third. General study results and limits: By cycle point C4D1, TCR diversity had risen significantly in CD4+ cells (but not CD8+ cells). Complete responders possessed baseline diversity comparable to newly diagnosed patients. The causes of the repertoire differences, possibly disease activity or prior therapy, remain undefined.

This sequence joins TRBV4-3 and TRBJ2-7, with D uncertain. The sample consisted of peripheral blood mononuclear cells (PBMCs), taken before the fourth cycle of nivolumab. This TCR derives from a human donor with classical Hodgkin lymphoma. DNA for the CDR3: TGCGCCAGCAGCCAAGAAAGGGTGACCAACGAGCAGTACTTC. Amino acids: CASSQERVTNEQYF.